The T cell receptor (beta chain) under discussion was sequenced for a study of blood T cells in healthy people across ages. Primed by a sample-barcoded 5' primer and a J-beta primer mix, a second PCR proceeded for roughly 6 to 12 cycles. Each cDNA molecule received a tag from a template-switch adaptor that had 12 random nucleotides. TCRdb passed the 5' RACE reads through MiXCR, listing each CDR3 protein once. This table has about 1.6 million distinct CDR3 sequences, about 31% appearing once. This CDR3 spans 16 amino acids. The V gene's germline CDR1 is MNHNS and CDR2 SASEGT. Regarding the study as a whole: Per million T cells, TCR beta diversity dropped about linearly as age rose. Aged donors had fewer naive CD4+ cells and lower diversity than long-lived donors. It was not known whether donors were CMV positive (a possible confounder of expanded clonotype changes).

With regard to this clonotype: What it binds is not known.

This sequence joins TRBV6-1 and TRBJ2-5, with 12 bases lining up with TRBD1. TRBJ2-7 matches the DNA end more closely, so the J call is doubtful. Material for sequencing was blood. This sequence originates from a woman in her 30s in good health. CDR3 in amino acids: CASRDPGQGALYEQYF. As DNA, the CDR3 is TGTGCCAGCAGGGACCCGGGACAGGGGGCCTTATACGAGCAGTACTTC.